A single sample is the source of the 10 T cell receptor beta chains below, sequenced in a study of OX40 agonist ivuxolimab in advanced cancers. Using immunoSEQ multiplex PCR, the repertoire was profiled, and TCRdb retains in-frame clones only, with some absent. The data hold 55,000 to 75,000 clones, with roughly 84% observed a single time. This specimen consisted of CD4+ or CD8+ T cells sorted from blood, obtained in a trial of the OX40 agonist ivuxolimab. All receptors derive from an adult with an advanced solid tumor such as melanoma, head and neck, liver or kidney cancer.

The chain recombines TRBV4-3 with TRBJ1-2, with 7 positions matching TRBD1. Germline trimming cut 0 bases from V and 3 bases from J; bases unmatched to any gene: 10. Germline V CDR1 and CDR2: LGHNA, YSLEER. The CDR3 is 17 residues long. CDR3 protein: CASSQDREVGQDYGYTF. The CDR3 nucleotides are TGCGCCAGCAGCCAAGATCGGGAGGTAGGACAGGACTATGGCTACACCTTC.

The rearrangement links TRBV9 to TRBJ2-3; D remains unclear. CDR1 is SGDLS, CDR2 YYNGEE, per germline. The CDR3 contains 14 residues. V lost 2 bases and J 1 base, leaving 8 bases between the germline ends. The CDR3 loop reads CASSVLTRTDTQYF. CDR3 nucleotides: TGTGCCAGCAGCGTCTTGACCCGCACAGATACGCAGTATTTT.

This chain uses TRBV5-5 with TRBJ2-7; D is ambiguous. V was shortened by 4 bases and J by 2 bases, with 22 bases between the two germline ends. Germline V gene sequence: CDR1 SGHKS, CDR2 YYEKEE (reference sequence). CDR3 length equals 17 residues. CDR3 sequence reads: CASSQDPSTTHPYEQYF. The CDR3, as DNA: TGTGCCAGCAGCCAAGATCCATCCACCACACACCCCTACGAGCAGTACTTC.

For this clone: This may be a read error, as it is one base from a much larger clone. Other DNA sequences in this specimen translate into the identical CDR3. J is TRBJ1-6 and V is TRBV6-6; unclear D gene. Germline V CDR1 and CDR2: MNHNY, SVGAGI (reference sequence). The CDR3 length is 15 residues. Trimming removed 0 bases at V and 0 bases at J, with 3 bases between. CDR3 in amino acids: CASSYSASYNSPLHF. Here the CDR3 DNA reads TGTGCCAGCAGTTACTCAGCCTCCTATAATTCACCCCTCCACTTT.

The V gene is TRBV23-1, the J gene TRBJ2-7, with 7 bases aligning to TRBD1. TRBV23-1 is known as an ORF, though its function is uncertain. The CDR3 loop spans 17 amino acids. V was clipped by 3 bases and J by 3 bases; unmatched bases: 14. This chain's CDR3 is CASSHSTGAHYYYEQYF. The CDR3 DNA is TGCGCCAGCAGTCATTCCACAGGGGCCCACTACTACTACGAGCAGTACTTC.

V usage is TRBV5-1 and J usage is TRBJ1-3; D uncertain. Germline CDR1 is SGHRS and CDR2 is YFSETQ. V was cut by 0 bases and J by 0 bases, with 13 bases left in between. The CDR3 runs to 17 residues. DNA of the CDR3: TGCGCCAGCAGCTTGGATGTAATCTCGAGCTCTGGAAACACCATATATTTT. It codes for CASSLDVISSSGNTIYF.

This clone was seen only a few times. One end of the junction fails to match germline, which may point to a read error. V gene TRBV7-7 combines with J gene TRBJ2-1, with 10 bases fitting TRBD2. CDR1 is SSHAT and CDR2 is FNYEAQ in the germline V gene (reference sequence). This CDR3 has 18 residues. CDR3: CASSRLSGRPISSNEQFF. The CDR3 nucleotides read TGTGCCAGCAGCCGTCTTAGCGGGAGGCCAATCTCCTCCAATGAGCAGTTCTTC.

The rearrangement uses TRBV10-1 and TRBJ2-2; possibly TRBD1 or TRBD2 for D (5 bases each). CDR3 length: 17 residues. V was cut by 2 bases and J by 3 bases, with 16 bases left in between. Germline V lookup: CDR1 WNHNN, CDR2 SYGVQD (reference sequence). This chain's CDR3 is CASSERAGTTDTGELFF. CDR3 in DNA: TGCGCCAGCAGTGAGAGGGCCGGGACCACAGACACCGGGGAGCTGTTTTTT.

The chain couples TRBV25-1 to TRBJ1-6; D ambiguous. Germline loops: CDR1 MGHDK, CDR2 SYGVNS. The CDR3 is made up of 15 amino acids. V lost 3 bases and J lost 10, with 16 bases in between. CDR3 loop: CASSDGQASRSPLHF. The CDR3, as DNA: TGTGCCAGCAGTGATGGGCAGGCGAGCAGATCACCCCTCCACTTT.

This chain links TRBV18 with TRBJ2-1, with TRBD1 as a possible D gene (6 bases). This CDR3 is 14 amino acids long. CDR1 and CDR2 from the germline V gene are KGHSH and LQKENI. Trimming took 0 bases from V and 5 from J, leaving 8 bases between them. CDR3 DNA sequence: TGTGCCAGCTCACCACCGGACAGAAACAATGAGCAGTTCTTC. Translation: CASSPPDRNNEQFF.